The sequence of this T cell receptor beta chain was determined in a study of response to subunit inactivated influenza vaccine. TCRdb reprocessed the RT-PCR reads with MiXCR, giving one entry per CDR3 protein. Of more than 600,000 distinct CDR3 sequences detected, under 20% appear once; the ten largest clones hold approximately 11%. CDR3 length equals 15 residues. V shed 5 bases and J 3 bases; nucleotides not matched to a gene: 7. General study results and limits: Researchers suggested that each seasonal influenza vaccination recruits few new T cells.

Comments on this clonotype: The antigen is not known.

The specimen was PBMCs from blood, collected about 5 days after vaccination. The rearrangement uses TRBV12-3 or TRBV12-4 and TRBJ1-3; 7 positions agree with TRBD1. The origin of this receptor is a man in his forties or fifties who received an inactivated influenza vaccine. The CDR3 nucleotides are TGTGCCAGCAGTATGGGGACAGCCGGTGGAAACACCATATATTTT. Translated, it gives CASSMGTAGGNTIYF.